The 2 T cell receptor beta chains below all came from one sample that was sequenced in a study of CXCR3-negative and CXCR3-positive naive CD8 T cells. The authors made the TRB cDNA libraries by 5' RACE using UMI labels. TCRdb re-called the 5' RACE reads; every CDR3 protein appears as one record, without DNA. In total, the table holds under 110,000 distinct CDR3 sequences. These receptors have no known antigen. Study conclusions and caveats: CXCR3-negative naive cells had less hydrophobic TRB CDR3s than did CXCR3-positive naive cells.

The sample consisted of naive CXCR3+ CD8+ T cells from blood. This sample's subset: CD45RO-CCR7+CD27+CD95- naive CD8+ T cells expressing CXCR3 (TNR3+). The receptors here all came from a human donor in good health. Some clones in this sample may be carry-over from other donors' samples.

The rearrangement uses TRBV29-1 and TRBJ1-2; the D call from TCRdb, TRBD1, cannot be confirmed without DNA. This CDR3 region has 13 residues. Germline-derived CDR1 and CDR2 are SQVTM and ANQGSEA. CDR3 residues: CSAPGTGDYGYTF.

The rearrangement uses TRBV5-1 and TRBJ1-2; TCRdb reports TRBD1, a call that lacks DNA to check it against. Germline V CDR1 and CDR2: SGHRS, YFSETQ. The CDR3 is 16 residues long. The CDR3 loop is CASSLNPGTVNYGYTF.